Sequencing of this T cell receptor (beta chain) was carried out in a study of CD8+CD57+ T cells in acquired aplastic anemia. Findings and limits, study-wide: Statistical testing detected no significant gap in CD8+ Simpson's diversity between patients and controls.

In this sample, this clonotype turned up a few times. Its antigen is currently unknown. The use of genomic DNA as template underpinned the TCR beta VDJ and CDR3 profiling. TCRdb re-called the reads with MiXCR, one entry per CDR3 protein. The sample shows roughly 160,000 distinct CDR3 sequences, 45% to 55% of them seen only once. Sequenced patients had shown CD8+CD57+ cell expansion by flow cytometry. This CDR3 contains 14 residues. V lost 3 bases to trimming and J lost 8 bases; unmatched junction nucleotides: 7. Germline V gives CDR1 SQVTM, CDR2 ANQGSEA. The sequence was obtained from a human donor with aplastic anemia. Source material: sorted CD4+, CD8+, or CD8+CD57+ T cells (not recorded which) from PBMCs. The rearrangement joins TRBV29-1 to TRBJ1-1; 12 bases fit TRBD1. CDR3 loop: CSVDVGQGAREAFF. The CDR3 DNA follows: TGCAGCGTTGACGTGGGACAGGGGGCGCGCGAAGCTTTCTTT. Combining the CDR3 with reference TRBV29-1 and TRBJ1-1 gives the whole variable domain SAVISQKPSRDICQRGTSLTIQCQVDSQVTMMFWYRQQPGQSLTLIATANQGSEATYESGFVIDKFPISRPNLTFSTLTVSNMSPEDSSIYLCSVDVGQGAREAFFGQGTRLTVV.